A single sample is the source of the 8 T cell receptor beta chains below, sequenced in a study of spatial heterogeneity in lung cancer. TCRdb ran MiXCR on the 5' RACE reads and lists one entry per CDR3 protein. Of around 7,800 distinct CDR3 sequences listed, about 9.1% were seen once; the top ten hold approximately 43%. Time point defined: sample taken at primary tumor resection. Tumor, nontumor lung or frozen PBMC supplied whole RNA that was sequenced unsorted. Material: PBMCs, obtained at surgery. These receptors were collected from a male donor with early-stage non-small cell lung cancer.

This clonotype was counted many times. This beta chain is an unintended read in a library built for alpha chains; its size means little. The V call is TRBV4-1, the J call TRBJ1-3, with a tentative D call TRBD1 (6 bases). With 0 bases removed from V and 0 bases from J, the gap between germline ends came to 9 bases. This CDR3 comprises 16 residues. Germline V gives CDR1 MGHRA, CDR2 YSYEKL. DNA of the CDR3: TGCGCCAGCAGCCAAGATGACAGGCTCTCTGGAAACACCATATATTTT. The encoded protein is CASSQDDRLSGNTIYF.

There are many counts of this clonotype. The size of this beta chain means little, since it is a stray read in a library made for alpha chains. The chain recombines TRBV5-1 with TRBJ1-1; TRBD1 might be the D (5 bases). V lost 2 bases and J 4 bases, leaving 9 bases between the germline ends. Germline loops: CDR1 SGHRS, CDR2 YFSETQ. The CDR3 spans 13 residues. For the CDR3, the DNA is TGCGCCAGCAGCTTAGGGGAGAGCACTGAAGCTTTCTTT. This gives the protein CASSLGESTEAFF.

Note on this clonotype: The library was prepared for alpha chains; this beta chain is a stray read, so its frequency means little. The rearrangement uses TRBV4-3 and TRBJ2-5, with 8 bases lining up with TRBD2. CDR3 length: 14 amino acids. The germline V gene has CDR1 LGHNA and CDR2 YSLEER. Trimming at V came to 0 bases and at J to 5 bases, leaving 2 bases not matched to a gene. CDR3 coding DNA: TGCGCCAGCAGCCAAGACTCTAGCGGGGAGACCCAGTACTTC. Amino acids: CASSQDSSGETQYF.

This clonotype was counted ten times or more. In a library made to pick up alpha chains, this beta chain is a stray read with a size that means little. The gene calls are TRBV7-9 and TRBJ2-1; TRBD2 matches at 8 bases. The CDR3 length is 16 residues. Germline V lookup: CDR1 SEHNR, CDR2 FQNEAQ (reference sequence). The J segment lost 0 bases and the V segment lost 5 bases, leaving 6 bases of the junction unmatched. CDR3 region: CASSNGLASSYNEQFF. CDR3 in DNA: TGTGCCAGCAGCAATGGACTAGCAAGCTCCTACAATGAGCAGTTCTTC.

This clonotype was recorded at least ten times. The library was built for alpha chains, so this beta chain is an off-target read and its size means little. The chain is built from TRBV5-4 and TRBJ2-1; 9 nucleotides line up with TRBD2. J lost 3 bases, V lost 0 bases, and 1 base had no gene match. There are 15 residues in the CDR3. The germline V gene has CDR1 SGHNT and CDR2 YYREEE (reference sequence). CDR3 in amino acids: CASSLASGIYNEQFF. CDR3 nucleotide sequence: TGTGCCAGCAGCTTGGCTAGCGGGATCTACAATGAGCAGTTCTTC. Full variable domain (remainder filled in from reference TRBV5-4 and TRBJ2-1): ETGVTQSPTHLIKTRGQQVTLRCSSQSGHNTVSWYQQALGQGPQFIFQYYREEENGRGNFPPRFSGLQFPNYSSELNVNALELDDSALYLCASSLASGIYNEQFFGPGTRLTVL.

Note on this clonotype: The library was prepared for alpha chains; this beta chain is a stray read, so its frequency means little. The chain carries TRBV12-3 or TRBV12-4 and TRBJ1-1; D uncertain. CDR3 length equals 13 residues. V was pared by 5 bases and J by 3 bases, with 10 bases between. CDR3: CASSPPKDTEAFF. CDR3 DNA sequence: TGTGCCAGCAGTCCACCTAAGGACACTGAAGCTTTCTTT.

Ten or more counts support this clonotype. This beta chain lies outside the target of a library built for alpha chains; its clone size means little. The chain employs TRBV6-1 and TRBJ2-3, with 11 bases identical to TRBD1. Germline V gives CDR1 MNHNS, CDR2 SASEGT. The CDR3 runs to 15 residues. The ends lost 5 bases at V and 2 bases at J; junction bases unmatched: 3. The CDR3, as DNA: TGTGCCAGCAGTAGGGACAGGGGGAACACAGATACGCAGTATTTT. As protein: CASSRDRGNTDTQYF.

This clonotype was seen many times. This beta chain turned up in a library designed for alpha chains; as an off-target read, its abundance says little. The genes are TRBV20-1 and TRBJ1-5, with a weak D call TRBD1 (5 bases). Trimming stripped 1 base from V and 0 bases from J, with 19 bases between. Germline V gene data show CDR1 as DFQATT and CDR2 as SNEGSKA (reference sequence). The CDR3 loop spans 18 amino acids. This CDR3 is CSARGPGPGQASNQPQHF. As DNA, the CDR3 is TGCAGTGCTAGAGGCCCTGGCCCTGGACAAGCTAGCAATCAGCCCCAGCATTTT.